This is a list of T cell receptor beta chains from one sample in a study of CXCR3-negative and CXCR3-positive naive CD8 T cells. TCRdb re-called the 5' RACE reads; every CDR3 protein appears as one record, without DNA. Its table records around 90,000 distinct CDR3 sequences. The sequencing input was naive CXCR3- CD8+ T cells from blood. The receptors originated from a human donor in good health. Some clones in this sample may be carry-over from other donors' samples. Both conserved end residues are part of each CDR3.

j_call v_call cdr3_aa
TRBJ2-7 TRBV29-1 CSVEDGDRGYEQYF
TRBJ1-2 TRBV9 CASSGSGWYTF
TRBJ2-7 TRBV29-1 CSVETGTGASYEQYF
TRBJ1-1 TRBV3-1 CASTQGTGYGAEAFF
TRBJ1-1 TRBV29-1 CSASGGARTEAFF
TRBJ2-2 TRBV4-3 CASSQDGRSSNTGEPFF
TRBJ2-5 TRBV29-1 CSVETGESETQYF
TRBJ1-4 TRBV6-5 CASSPLIRGEKLFF
TRBJ1-1 TRBV19 CASHQRGTGRPEAFF
TRBJ1-1 TRBV20-1 CSASRGLNTEAFF
TRBJ1-1 TRBV11-2 CASSSTGLNTEAYF
TRBJ2-2 TRBV5-1 CASRGNTGELFF
TRBJ2-1 TRBV7-3 CASSLLYEGEQFF
TRBJ2-7 TRBV30 CAWSWGAGRDEQYF
TRBJ2-7 TRBV2 CASDPPGTSTYEQYF
TRBJ1-1 TRBV7-9 CASTKESYAFF
TRBJ1-1 TRBV20-1 CSASPGRGHTEAFF
TRBJ2-2 TRBV29-1 CSVVTSGNTGELFF
TRBJ2-7 TRBV19 CASSTASPLYEQYF
TRBJ2-3 TRBV7-2 CASSLISGVEDTQYF
TRBJ2-7 TRBV7-9 CASSPPDIFYEQYF
TRBJ2-7 TRBV28 CASSPRSTYEQYF
TRBJ2-2 TRBV5-6 CASSLASGAHTGELFF
TRBJ1-2 TRBV12-3/TRBV12-4 CASSLSGTLWGYTF
TRBJ2-1 TRBV6-5 CASSYSLLADNNEQFF
TRBJ2-3 TRBV27 CASSPGGNADTQYF
TRBJ2-3 TRBV10-3 CATKDRDIEDTQYF
TRBJ1-1 TRBV5-5 CASSLGAPEAFF
TRBJ2-7 TRBV29-1 CSVKEPTYEQYF
TRBJ2-7 TRBV20-1 CSARDWSYEQYF
TRBJ2-1 TRBV5-1 CASSLVGQIYNEQFF
TRBJ1-1 TRBV21-1 CASSKCPRGDNTEAFF
TRBJ2-6 TRBV4-2 CASSQEGLSRSGANVLTF
TRBJ2-1 TRBV6-5 CASSYQGVQREGRYNEQFF
TRBJ2-7 TRBV9 CASSTTGTGNYEQYF
TRBJ1-2 TRBV19 CASSTRGQGYGYTF
TRBJ2-7 TRBV7-2 CASSSFVSYEQYF